This TCR beta chain is drawn from a study of blood T cell repertoires in COVID-19. This clone was recorded a few times. V was pared by 5 bases and J by 5 bases, with 4 bases of the junction left unmatched. Per the germline V gene, CDR1 is MNHEY and CDR2 is SMNVEV (reference sequence). The CDR3 covers 13 residues. Sequenced by immunoSEQ multiplex PCR; TCRdb stores in-frame clones only, minus some. This sample has under 250,000 clones, with approximately 83% found just once. The sequence was obtained from an elderly man with acute or convalescent COVID-19. The sequencing input was peripheral blood. The chain links TRBV27 to TRBJ1-1, with TRBD1 matching over 8 bases. CDR3 coding DNA: TGTGCCAGCAGTCGACAGGGGAGAACTGAAGCTTTCTTT. Protein sequence: CASSRQGRTEAFF.